Below, 27 T cell receptor beta chains from the same sample are listed, as sequenced in a study of blood T cell repertoires in COVID-19. Generated by immunoSEQ multiplex PCR, the TCRdb table keeps only in-frame clones and is missing some. This sample has roughly 290,000 clones, with 89% found just once. Sequenced sample: PBMCs or T cells enriched from blood (not recorded which). The receptor source for this set is a woman between 35 and 50 years old who had recovered from COVID-19.

J is TRBJ1-2 and V is TRBV7-2, with TRBD1 as a possible D gene (6 bases). Trimming left V 4 bases short and J 3 bases short, with 15 bases between. Germline CDR1 SGHTA, CDR2 FQGNSA. The CDR3 runs 15 residues. The CDR3 bases are TGTGCCAGCAGCTCCGCTGGGGGCCGTGACTATGGCTACACCTTC. Translating it yields CASSSAGGRDYGYTF.

V is TRBV5-1 and J is TRBJ2-1; 12 nucleotides match TRBD2. J lost 8 bases, V lost 0 bases, and 15 bases had no gene match. In germline, CDR1 is SGHRS, CDR2 YFSETQ. CDR3 length: 19 amino acids. This chain's CDR3 is CASSLAKASGGAGWDEQFF. The CDR3, as DNA: TGCGCCAGCAGCTTGGCCAAGGCTAGCGGGGGGGCCGGTTGGGATGAGCAGTTCTTC.

The V and J genes are TRBV5-4 and TRBJ1-2; possibly TRBD1 for D (6 bases). The CDR3 length is 14 residues. Deletions cut 4 bases from V and 2 bases from J, with 12 bases between. CDR1 is SGHNT, CDR2 YYREEE, per germline (reference sequence). The CDR3 protein is CASSPTGSNYGYTF. The CDR3 bases are TGTGCCAGCAGCCCGACAGGTTCAAACTATGGCTACACCTTC.

This chain connects TRBV5-6 to TRBJ2-7; unclear D gene. CDR3 length: 16 amino acids. CDR1 and CDR2 from the germline V gene are SGHDT and YYEEEE. V lost 6 bases and J 0 bases, leaving 19 bases between the germline ends. The CDR3 is CASTTTTSTGSYEQYF. In DNA, the CDR3 is TGTGCCAGCACCACCACGACCTCGACGGGCTCCTACGAGCAGTACTTC.

The chain couples TRBV9 to TRBJ2-7, with D tentatively TRBD1 (5 bases). Germline assignment: CDR1 SGDLS and CDR2 YYNGEE. Trimming took off 2 bases at V and 7 bases at J, with 19 bases between the two ends. The CDR3 is 15 amino acids. CDR3 protein: CASSVTKGWVEEQYF. CDR3 nucleotides: TGTGCCAGCAGCGTTACTAAGGGGTGGGTCGAGGAGCAGTACTTC.

This clone was detected a few times. The chain uses TRBV7-9 and TRBJ1-6; 11 positions agree with TRBD1. The germline gives CDR1 SEHNR, CDR2 FQNEAQ (reference sequence). The CDR3 extends over 14 amino acids. J gave up 9 bases and V 5 bases, and 3 bases lay outside the gene matches. CDR3 in amino acids: CASSAGTGGSPLHF. The CDR3 DNA follows: TGTGCCAGCAGCGCCGGGACAGGGGGTTCACCCCTCCACTTT. Complete variable domain (other parts from reference TRBV7-9 and TRBJ1-6): DTGVSQNPRHKITKRGQNVTFRCDPISEHNRLYWYRQTLGQGPEFLTYFQNEAQLEKSRLLSDRFSAERPKGSFSTLEIQRTEQGDSAMYLCASSAGTGGSPLHFGNGTRLTVT.

The V call is TRBV27, the J call TRBJ1-2; D uncertain. CDR3 length: 15 residues. In germline, CDR1 is MNHEY, CDR2 SMNVEV (reference sequence). V shed 0 bases and J shed 8 bases, with 16 bases lying between them. DNA of the CDR3: TGTGCCAGCAGTTTATCTCGTTTTACAGAAGGAGGCTACACCTTC. Translation: CASSLSRFTEGGYTF.

This clone was detected only once. V and J are TRBV18 and TRBJ2-3; TRBD2 aligns across 12 bases. Losses at the gene ends were 1 base for V and 4 bases for J; bases not matched to a gene: 6. This CDR3 is built from 17 residues. CDR1 KGHSH and CDR2 LQKENI come from the germline V gene. CDR3 region: CASSPLRPSGGADTQYF. Written as DNA, the CDR3 is TGTGCCAGCTCACCACTCCGTCCTAGCGGGGGGGCAGATACGCAGTATTTT.

The chain employs TRBV5-1 and TRBJ1-3; TRBD1 matches 8 bases. This CDR3 comprises 17 residues. V gave up 7 bases and J gave up 6 bases; unmatched junction bases: 18. Germline CDR1 is SGHRS and CDR2 is YFSETQ. The CDR3 DNA sequence: TGCGCCAGCGCCCCACGGGGCCAGGGGGCGAGTGTAAACACCATATATTTT. It translates to CASAPRGQGASVNTIYF. The full variable domain, its missing parts supplied by reference TRBV5-1 and TRBJ1-3, is KAGVTQTPRYLIKTRGQQVTLSCSPISGHRSVSWYQQTPGQGLQFLFEYFSETQRNKGNFPGRFSGRQFSNSRSEMNVSTLELGDSALYLCASAPRGQGASVNTIYFGEGSWLTVV.

The chain employs TRBV3-1 (or the pseudogene TRBV3-2) and TRBJ2-5; TRBD1 might be the D (6 bases). The ends were cut back, 4 bases at V and 10 bases at J, with 22 bases in the middle. CDR1 LGHDT and CDR2 YNNKEL come from the germline V gene (reference sequence). The CDR3 has 15 residues. This chain's CDR3 is CASSPEFLREGDQYF. CDR3 in DNA: TGTGCCAGCAGCCCCGAGTTTCTCCGTGAGGGGGACCAGTACTTC.

The rearrangement uses TRBV7-2 and TRBJ2-5, with D possibly matching TRBD2 (6 bases). CDR1 and CDR2 (germline): SGHTA, FQGNSA. The CDR3 runs to 15 residues. Trimming took 2 bases from V and 5 from J, leaving 15 bases between them. CDR3 residues: CASSLIGGASETQYF. CDR3 nucleotides: TGTGCCAGCAGCTTAATCGGCGGGGCCTCCGAGACCCAGTACTTC.

The rearrangement links TRBV7-2 to TRBJ2-2; the match to TRBD1 covers 9 bases. V lost 5 bases, J lost 5 bases, and 6 bases stayed unmatched. This CDR3 region has 15 residues. Per the germline V gene, CDR1 is SGHTA and CDR2 is FQGNSA. The CDR3 DNA is TGTGCCAGCAGCCCACAGGGGGCAGTAACCGGGGAGCTGTTTTTT. Its translation: CASSPQGAVTGELFF.

This chain uses TRBV12-5 with TRBJ1-1; no clear D. CDR3 length equals 11 residues. V was cut by 6 bases and J by 0 bases, with 2 bases left in between. Germline V lookup: CDR1 LGHNT, CDR2 FRNRAP. The CDR3 is CASGMNTEAFF. The CDR3 nucleotides read TGTGCTAGTGGCATGAACACTGAAGCTTTCTTT.

The chain has TRBV28 and TRBJ1-2, with D maybe TRBD1 (6 bases). The germline V gene encodes CDR1 MDHEN and CDR2 SYDVKM. The CDR3 is 13 amino acids. The ends were cut back, 5 bases at V and 4 bases at J, with 11 bases in the middle. The CDR3 DNA reads as TGTGCCAGCAGTCCACAGGGAATCTATGGCTACACCTTC. Its protein product is CASSPQGIYGYTF.

V gene TRBV7-2 combines with J gene TRBJ2-1; the match to TRBD2 covers 9 bases. CDR1 SGHTA and CDR2 FQGNSA come from the germline V gene. V lost 5 bases, J lost 4 bases, and 9 bases stayed unmatched. The CDR3 is made up of 16 amino acids. Written as DNA, the CDR3 is TGTGCCAGCAGCGGAAGTACTAGCGGGCCTTACAATGAGCAGTTCTTC. Protein sequence: CASSGSTSGPYNEQFF.

This clone has just a few counts. The chain joins TRBV19 to TRBJ2-5; 7 nucleotides align to TRBD1. This CDR3 has 14 amino acids. The germline V gene has CDR1 LNHDA and CDR2 SQIVND (reference sequence). V lost 5 bases and J lost 4; bases outside the gene matches: 7. The CDR3 loop is CASSEQGGGETQYF. CDR3 bases: TGTGCCAGTAGTGAACAAGGGGGCGGAGAGACCCAGTACTTC.

V usage is TRBV6-5 and J usage is TRBJ2-2; D is possibly TRBD2 (5 bases). Germline V lookup: CDR1 MNHEY, CDR2 SVGAGI. Trimming stripped 7 bases from V and 6 bases from J, with 9 bases between. The CDR3 spans 12 residues. In DNA, the CDR3 is TGTGCCAGCACCCAGGAGGCCGGGGAGCTGTTTTTT. Translated: CASTQEAGELFF.

V and J are TRBV19 and TRBJ2-5, with D uncertain. Germline-derived CDR1 and CDR2 are LNHDA and SQIVND (reference sequence). V lost 0 bases, J lost 4 bases, and 6 bases lay in between. The length of the CDR3 is 13 residues. DNA for the CDR3: TGTGCCAGTAGTATAGATCGAGGAGAGACCCAGTACTTC. Translation gives CASSIDRGETQYF.

The chain joins TRBV30 to TRBJ1-1; 9 bases align to TRBD1. With V trimmed by 4 bases and J by 12 bases, 9 bases remained unmatched. CDR1 is GTSNPN and CDR2 is SVGIG in the germline V gene (reference sequence). The CDR3 is 12 amino acids. The CDR3 DNA follows: TGTGCCTGGACTAGGACAGGGGAGATTCCTTTCTTT. It encodes CAWTRTGEIPFF. Together with reference TRBV30 and TRBJ1-1, the CDR3 gives the full variable domain: SQTIHQWPATLVQPVGSPLSLECTVEGTSNPNLYWYRQAAGRGLQLLFYSVGIGQISSEVPQNLSASRPQDRQFILSSKKLLLSDSGFYLCAWTRTGEIPFFGQGTRLTVV.

This chain links TRBV10-3 with TRBJ1-1; D uncertain. This CDR3 contains 13 residues. Germline assignment: CDR1 ENHRY and CDR2 SYGVKD. V was trimmed by 4 bases and J by 3 bases, leaving 9 bases between them. The CDR3 region is CAISGVADTEAFF. In DNA, the CDR3 is TGTGCCATCAGTGGGGTTGCGGACACTGAAGCTTTCTTT.

The chain recombines TRBV9 with TRBJ2-7; D is perhaps TRBD1 (5 bases). CDR1 and CDR2 from the germline V gene are SGDLS and YYNGEE. V lost 3 bases to trimming and J lost 6 bases, with 13 bases between them. The length of the CDR3 is 13 residues. This chain's CDR3 is CASSESRAGEQYF. In DNA, the CDR3 is TGTGCCAGCAGCGAAAGCAGGGCTGGCGAGCAGTACTTC.

J is TRBJ2-3 and V is TRBV6-2 or TRBV6-3; tentative D call: TRBD1 (5 bases). Trimming took off 1 base at V and 0 bases at J, with 17 bases between the two ends. The germline gives CDR1 MNHEY, CDR2 SVGEGT. This CDR3 is 18 amino acids long. The CDR3 sequence: CASSYYLRMQGSTDTQYF. CDR3 bases: TGTGCCAGCAGTTACTATCTCAGGATGCAGGGAAGCACAGATACGCAGTATTTT.

This chain uses TRBV5-1 with TRBJ1-1; a weak D match, TRBD1 (5 bases). This CDR3 is built from 15 residues. CDR1 and CDR2 from the germline V gene are SGHRS and YFSETQ. Trimming stripped 3 bases from V and 0 bases from J, with 12 bases between. CDR3 in amino acids: CASSSGGGMNTEAFF. The DNA for the CDR3 is TGCGCCAGCAGCTCCGGGGGGGGAATGAACACTGAAGCTTTCTTT. Looking up the rest from reference TRBV5-1 and TRBJ1-1 gives the full variable domain: KAGVTQTPRYLIKTRGQQVTLSCSPISGHRSVSWYQQTPGQGLQFLFEYFSETQRNKGNFPGRFSGRQFSNSRSEMNVSTLELGDSALYLCASSSGGGMNTEAFFGQGTRLTVV.

This clone has a handful of counts. The gene calls are TRBV28 and TRBJ1-4; D perhaps matches TRBD1 (5 bases). This CDR3 has 12 amino acids. Germline lookup yields CDR1 MDHEN and CDR2 SYDVKM. V was shortened by 7 bases and J by 11 bases, with 14 bases between the two germline ends. The CDR3 loop is CASTKLGGKLFF. Here the CDR3 DNA reads TGTGCCAGCACCAAACTCGGGGGTAAACTGTTTTTT.

This chain uses TRBV7-2 with TRBJ1-2; 7 bases match TRBD1. There are 14 residues in the CDR3. From germline, CDR1 is SGHTA and CDR2 FQGNSA. Losses at the gene ends were 8 bases for V and 8 bases for J; bases not matched to a gene: 14. The CDR3 coding sequence is TGTGCCAGCTCGGTCAACAGGGGAGTAGGAGGCTACACCTTC. Its translation: CASSVNRGVGGYTF.

The chain has TRBV5-4 and TRBJ1-2; D is unclear. The length of the CDR3 is 15 residues. Germline V gene sequence: CDR1 SGHNT, CDR2 YYREEE (reference sequence). Trimming took 4 bases from V and 1 from J, leaving 14 bases between them. The CDR3 loop reads CASSTRTSYNYGYTF. The DNA of the CDR3 is TGTGCCAGCAGCACACGAACCTCATATAACTATGGCTACACCTTC.

This chain connects TRBV11-1 to TRBJ1-2; D ambiguous. The CDR3 is made up of 13 amino acids. The germline V gene encodes CDR1 SGHAT and CDR2 FQDESV (reference sequence). V was clipped by 5 bases and J by 8 bases, with 15 bases between them. DNA of the CDR3: TGTGCCAGCAGCGACCCTTGGGCGGGAGGCTACACCTTC. Encoded protein: CASSDPWAGGYTF.